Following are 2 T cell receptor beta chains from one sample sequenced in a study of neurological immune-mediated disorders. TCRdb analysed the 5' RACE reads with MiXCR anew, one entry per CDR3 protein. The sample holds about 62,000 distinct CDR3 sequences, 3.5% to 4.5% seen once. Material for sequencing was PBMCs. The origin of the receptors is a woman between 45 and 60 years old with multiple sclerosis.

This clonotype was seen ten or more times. The CDR3 region is CASSPDRGPGKLFF. CDR3 bases: TGTGCCAGCAGCCCGGACAGGGGGCCCGGAAAACTGTTTTTT. V gene TRBV7-2 combines with J gene TRBJ1-4; 11 bases fit TRBD1. CDR3 length: 14 residues. V lost 5 bases to trimming and J lost 10 bases; unmatched junction nucleotides: 6. Germline assignment: CDR1 SGHTA and CDR2 FQGNSA.

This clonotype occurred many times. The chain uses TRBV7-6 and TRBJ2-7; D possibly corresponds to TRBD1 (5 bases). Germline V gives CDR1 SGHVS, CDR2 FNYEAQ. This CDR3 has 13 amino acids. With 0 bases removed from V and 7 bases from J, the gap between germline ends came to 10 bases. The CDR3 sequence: CASSLAGQREQYF. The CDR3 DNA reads TGTGCCAGCAGCTTAGCGGGGCAACGGGAGCAGTACTTC.